The 20 T cell receptor beta chains in this list originate from one sample, sequenced in a study of blood T cell repertoires in COVID-19. Here immunoSEQ multiplex PCR was the method, and the copy in TCRdb shows in-frame clones only, minus some. The sample lists more than 200,000 clones; around 89% were seen once. Sequences were obtained from PBMCs or T cells enriched from blood (not recorded which). The source of these receptors is a woman aged 25-40 years who had recovered from COVID-19.

This clone showed up just once. The J gene is TRBJ1-3, the V gene TRBV3-1 (or the pseudogene TRBV3-2); D is uncertain. Trimming stripped 4 bases from V and 1 base from J, with 14 bases between. From germline, CDR1 is LGHDT and CDR2 YNNKEL (reference sequence). The CDR3 has 16 amino acids. The CDR3 DNA sequence: TGTGCCAGCAGCCCCGCCTTTGGAGGTTCTGGAAACACCATATATTTT. This codes for CASSPAFGGSGNTIYF.

The chain uses TRBV6-1 and TRBJ1-1; D is uncertain. Germline V CDR1 and CDR2: MNHNS, SASEGT. This CDR3 has 13 amino acids. Trimming stripped 2 bases from V and 5 bases from J, with 9 bases between. The CDR3 sequence: CASSEPVTTEAFF. The DNA of the CDR3 is TGTGCCAGCAGTGAACCCGTGACTACTGAAGCTTTCTTT.

The chain recombines TRBV6-2 or TRBV6-3 with TRBJ2-7, with 9 bases matching TRBD2. The CDR3 is 16 amino acids. Unmatched junction bases numbered 7, after V lost 4 bases and J lost 0 bases. Germline V gives CDR1 MNHEY, CDR2 SVGEGT. DNA for the CDR3: TGTGCCAGCAGTTCACTAGCGGGCCGAAGCTCCTACGAGCAGTACTTC. Translating it yields CASSSLAGRSSYEQYF.

This sequence joins TRBV2 and TRBJ2-5, with D perhaps TRBD1 (5 bases). Between the trimmed V and J ends, which lost 6 bases and 0 bases, there was a span of 14 bases. Germline loops: CDR1 SNHLY, CDR2 FYNNEI. There are 15 residues in the CDR3. The CDR3: CASSPDRYYQETQYF. CDR3 nucleotides: TGTGCCAGCAGCCCAGACAGATACTACCAAGAGACCCAGTACTTC.

This chain uses TRBV7-2 with TRBJ2-3, with a possible D match to TRBD1 (5 bases). Per germline, CDR1 SGHTA and CDR2 FQGNSA. Between the trimmed V and J ends, which lost 5 bases and 6 bases, there was a span of 9 bases. This CDR3 is 12 amino acids long. The CDR3 spells CASSPDSDTQYF. CDR3 nucleotides: TGTGCCAGCAGCCCCGACAGTGATACGCAGTATTTT.

The gene calls are TRBV15 and TRBJ1-2, with TRBD1 matching 7 bases. The length of the CDR3 is 14 residues. After removal of 5 bases from V and 4 bases from J, the junction contained 7 bases not matched to a gene. Germline lookup yields CDR1 LNHNV and CDR2 YYDKDF (reference sequence). In DNA, the CDR3 is TGTGCCACCAGCTTAAACAGGGGTTCCTATGGCTACACCTTC. This gives the protein CATSLNRGSYGYTF. The complete variable domain, with remaining parts taken from reference TRBV15 and TRBJ1-2, reads DAMVIQNPRYQVTQFGKPVTLSCSQTLNHNVMYWYQQKSSQAPKLLFHYYDKDFNNEADTPDNFQSRRPNTSFCFLDIRSPGLGDTAMYLCATSLNRGSYGYTFGSGTRLTVV.

The chain couples TRBV28 to TRBJ1-5; D is unresolved. The germline gives CDR1 MDHEN, CDR2 SYDVKM. The CDR3 extends over 12 amino acids. V was shortened by 5 bases and J by 4 bases, with 6 bases between the two germline ends. CDR3 DNA: TGTGCCAGCAGTCTAAATAATCAGCCCCAGCATTTT. As protein: CASSLNNQPQHF.

The V and J genes are TRBV12-3 or TRBV12-4 and TRBJ2-1, with 10 bases matching TRBD1. V was clipped by 4 bases and J by 12 bases; unmatched bases: 6. The CDR3 covers 13 residues. In nucleotides, the CDR3 is TGTGCCAGCAGTTCCCGGGACAGGGGACGGCAGTTCTTC. Translating gives CASSSRDRGRQFF.

The CDR3 reads CASSIGSGSGNTIYF. The CDR3 nucleotides read TGTGCCAGTAGTATAGGTTCAGGGTCTGGAAACACCATATATTTT. The V gene is TRBV19, the J gene TRBJ1-3; D may be TRBD1 (5 bases). Germline V gene sequence: CDR1 LNHDA, CDR2 SQIVND (reference sequence). The CDR3 runs to 15 residues. V was clipped by 1 base and J by 1 base, with 8 bases between them. Variable domain in full (rest from reference TRBV19 and TRBJ1-3): DGGITQSPKYLFRKEGQNVTLSCEQNLNHDAMYWYRQDPGQGLRLIYYSQIVNDFQKGDIAEGYSVSREKKESFPLTVTSAQKNPTAFYLCASSIGSGSGNTIYFGEGSWLTVV.

V usage is TRBV18 and J usage is TRBJ2-3; D call uncertain. The CDR3 consists of 14 residues. The germline gives CDR1 KGHSH, CDR2 LQKENI. V was clipped by 2 bases and J by 4 bases, with 10 bases between them. The CDR3 DNA follows: TGTGCCAGCTCACCAGTCGCGGCAGCAGATACGCAGTATTTT. As protein: CASSPVAAADTQYF.

The chain is built from TRBV4-3 and TRBJ2-7, with 10 positions matching TRBD1. The CDR3 runs 14 residues. Unmatched junction bases numbered 9, after V lost 11 bases and J lost 2 bases. CDR1 LGHNA and CDR2 YSLEER come from the germline V gene. In DNA, the CDR3 is TGCGCCTCCGCAGCCGGGACAGGGGCCTACGAGCAGTACTTC. Translation: CASAAGTGAYEQYF.

The J gene is TRBJ2-7, the V gene TRBV5-1; 15 nucleotides agree with TRBD2. Losses at the gene ends were 4 bases for V and 7 bases for J; bases not matched to a gene: 12. The germline V gene encodes CDR1 SGHRS and CDR2 YFSETQ. The CDR3 covers 17 residues. The CDR3 sequence is CASSLGLAGGSYLEQYF. Here the CDR3 DNA reads TGCGCCAGCAGCCTAGGACTAGCGGGAGGGTCCTACCTGGAGCAGTACTTC.

The chain links TRBV14 to TRBJ2-2; the D is unclear. V was clipped by 5 bases and J by 4 bases, with 11 bases between them. The CDR3 is made up of 14 amino acids. Germline-derived CDR1 and CDR2 are SGHDN and FVKESK. The CDR3 protein is CASSERGFTGELFF. The DNA for the CDR3 is TGTGCCAGCAGCGAAAGAGGTTTCACCGGGGAGCTGTTTTTT.

In DNA form, the CDR3 reads TGTGCCAGCAGCTTGGTAGCAGTCTCTGGAAACACCATATATTTT. Translating it yields CASSLVAVSGNTIYF. This rearrangement joins TRBV5-6 to TRBJ1-3; D is unclear. V was pared by 0 bases and J by 0 bases, with 7 bases between. The CDR3 runs 15 residues. CDR1 and CDR2 from the germline V gene are SGHDT and YYEEEE.

The chain links TRBV20-1 to TRBJ1-6; possibly TRBD1 for D (5 bases). Trimming removed 4 bases from V and 14 bases from J, with 12 bases in between. The germline gives CDR1 DFQATT, CDR2 SNEGSKA (reference sequence). This CDR3 has 11 residues. This CDR3 reads CSATGYGSLHF. The CDR3 DNA reads as TGCAGTGCTACAGGGTACGGGTCCCTCCACTTT.

The rearrangement links TRBV27 to TRBJ1-2; 8 nucleotides agree with TRBD1. J was trimmed by 8 bases and V by 0 bases; bases with no gene match: 8. CDR3 length: 15 amino acids. CDR1 is MNHEY, CDR2 SMNVEV, per germline (reference sequence). The CDR3 nucleotides read TGTGCCAGCAGTTTATCGAAGCAGGGGGCGGGGGGCTACACCTTC. Residues: CASSLSKQGAGGYTF.

The rearrangement joins TRBV28 to TRBJ2-7, with unresolved D. V lost 6 bases to trimming and J lost 4 bases, with 10 bases between them. The CDR3 has 12 amino acids. In germline, CDR1 is MDHEN, CDR2 SYDVKM. The CDR3 DNA reads TGTGCCAGCAGAGTATTCGGGTACGAGCAGTACTTC. It yields the protein CASRVFGYEQYF. The whole variable domain, filled in from reference TRBV28 and TRBJ2-7, reads DVKVTQSSRYLVKRTGEKVFLECVQDMDHENMFWYRQDPGLGLRLIYFSYDVKMKEKGDIPEGYSVSREKKERFSLILESASTNQTSMYLCASRVFGYEQYFGPGTRLTVT.

The chain carries TRBV15 and TRBJ2-3; no firm D call. CDR3 length equals 15 residues. Germline CDR1 reads LNHNV; CDR2 reads YYDKDF (reference sequence). V was trimmed by 0 bases and J by 1 base, leaving 8 bases between them. In DNA, the CDR3 is TGTGCCACCAGCAGAGAGAGCGCGGGCACAGATACGCAGTATTTT. Protein product: CATSRESAGTDTQYF.

This chain links TRBV12-5 with TRBJ1-2; D may be TRBD1 (5 bases). V lost 2 bases, J lost 8 bases, and 18 bases lay in between. There are 15 residues in the CDR3. The germline gives CDR1 LGHNT, CDR2 FRNRAP. CDR3 in amino acids: CASGLYRSRYGGYTF. The CDR3 DNA is TGTGCTAGTGGTTTGTACAGGTCCCGCTATGGAGGCTACACCTTC.

The rearrangement uses TRBV25-1 and TRBJ1-5, with 11 positions matching TRBD1. The trim removed 10 bases at V and 1 base at J, leaving 3 bases unmatched. The germline V gene has CDR1 MGHDK and CDR2 SYGVNS. This CDR3 has 14 residues. Written as DNA, the CDR3 is TGTGCCACCGGGACAGGGGGAAGCAATCAGCCCCAGCATTTT. Protein: CATGTGGSNQPQHF.